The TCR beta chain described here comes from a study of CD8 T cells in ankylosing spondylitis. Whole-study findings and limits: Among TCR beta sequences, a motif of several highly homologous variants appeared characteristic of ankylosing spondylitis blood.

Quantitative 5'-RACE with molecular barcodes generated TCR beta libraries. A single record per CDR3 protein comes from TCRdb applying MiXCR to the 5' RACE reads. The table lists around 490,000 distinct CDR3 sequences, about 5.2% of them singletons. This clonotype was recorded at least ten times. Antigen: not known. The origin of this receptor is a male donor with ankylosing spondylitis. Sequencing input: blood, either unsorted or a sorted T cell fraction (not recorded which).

The CDR3, as DNA: TGTGCCAGCATTTGGGGTGGCCAGCAGTTCTTC. Translating gives CASIWGGQQFF. The chain carries TRBV6-2 or TRBV6-3 and TRBJ2-1; no reliable D call. Trimming removed 7 bases from V and 11 bases from J, with 12 bases in between. In germline, CDR1 is MNHEY, CDR2 SVGEGT. The CDR3 extends over 11 amino acids.